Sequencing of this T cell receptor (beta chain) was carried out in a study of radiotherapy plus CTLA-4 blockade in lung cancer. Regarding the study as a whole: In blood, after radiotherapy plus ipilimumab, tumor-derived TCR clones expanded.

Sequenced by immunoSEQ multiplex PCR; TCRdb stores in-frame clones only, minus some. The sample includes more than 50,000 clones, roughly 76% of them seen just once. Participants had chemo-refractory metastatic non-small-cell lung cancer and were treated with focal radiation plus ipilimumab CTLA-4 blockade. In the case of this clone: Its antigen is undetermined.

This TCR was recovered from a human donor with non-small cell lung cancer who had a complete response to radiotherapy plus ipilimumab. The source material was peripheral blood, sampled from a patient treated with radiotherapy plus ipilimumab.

CDR3 DNA: TGTGCCAGCTCTCCGACTAACTACGAGCAGTACTTC. It codes for CASSPTNYEQYF. The chain combines TRBV27 with TRBJ2-7; perhaps TRBD2 as D (5 bases). Trimming removed 8 bases at V and 3 bases at J, with 11 bases between. Germline-derived CDR1 and CDR2 are MNHEY and SMNVEV (reference sequence). CDR3 length: 12 residues.